Below, 29 T cell receptor beta chains from the same sample are listed, as sequenced in a study of blood T cells in healthy people across ages. Primers used in a second PCR of about 6 to 11 cycles were a sample-barcoded 5' primer and a J-beta primer mix. One entry per CDR3 protein, called by TCRdb with MiXCR from the 5' RACE reads. This sample has approximately 800,000 distinct CDR3 sequences, with around half found just once. Sequenced material: blood. The receptors originated from an elderly man in good health.

The chain links TRBV20-1 to TRBJ1-1; possible D gene TRBD1, 6 bases. The germline gives CDR1 DFQATT, CDR2 SNEGSKA (reference sequence). The V and J ends lost 5 bases and 6 bases respectively, with 19 bases between them. The CDR3 spans 14 residues. The CDR3 loop reads CSASPSRGTAEAFF. The DNA for the CDR3 is TGCAGTGCTTCCCCTTCCAGGGGTACCGCTGAAGCTTTCTTT.

The chain uses TRBV6-2 or TRBV6-3 and TRBJ2-1, with a weak D call TRBD1 (5 bases). The V end lost 8 bases, the J end lost 5 bases, and 16 bases lay between the germline ends. CDR1 MNHEY and CDR2 SVGEGT come from the germline V gene. The CDR3 sequence is 14 residues long. The CDR3 DNA reads TGTGCCAGCGTCGAGCAGGGCCAAAACAATGAGCAGTTCTTC. The encoded protein is CASVEQGQNNEQFF.

The chain carries TRBV28 and TRBJ2-4; the match to TRBD1 covers 10 bases. The J call may be incorrect, as the DNA end agrees better with TRBJ2-7. The CDR3 is 17 amino acids. Germline V gene sequence: CDR1 MDHEN, CDR2 SYDVKM. The CDR3 sequence: CASSIEGWGTGAYEQYF. Here the CDR3 DNA reads TGTGCCAGCAGCATCGAAGGTTGGGGGACAGGGGCCTACGAGCAGTACTTC.

V gene TRBV7-8 combines with J gene TRBJ2-1; 12 nucleotides align to TRBD2. The junction had 5 bases not matched to a gene; V was cut back by 5 bases and J by 6 bases. Germline V gene lookup returns CDR1 SGHVS and CDR2 FQNEAQ. CDR3 length: 15 amino acids. CDR3 sequence reads: CASSQGTSGSNEQFF. The CDR3 nucleotides read TGTGCCAGCAGCCAGGGGACTAGCGGGTCCAATGAGCAGTTCTTC. The whole variable domain, remainder taken from reference TRBV7-8 and TRBJ2-1, is GAGVSQSPRYKVAKRGQDVALRCDPISGHVSLFWYQQALGQGPEFLTYFQNEAQLDKSGLPSDRFFAERPEGSVSTLKIQRTQQEDSAVYLCASSQGTSGSNEQFFGPGTRLTVL.

The CDR3 DNA is TGTGCCAGCAGCTTCCATCGACAGGGCAGTGAGCAGTTCTTC. Its protein is CASSFHRQGSEQFF. The V gene is TRBV11-2, the J gene TRBJ2-1, with TRBD1 identical over 7 bases. Germline V lookup: CDR1 SGHAT, CDR2 FQNNGV. The length of the CDR3 is 14 residues. After removal of 3 bases from V and 9 bases from J, the junction contained 8 bases not matched to a gene.

The V gene is TRBV5-1, the J gene TRBJ1-1; possible D gene TRBD1, 5 bases. The length of the CDR3 is 15 residues. Germline V gene lookup returns CDR1 SGHRS and CDR2 YFSETQ. V gave up 0 bases and J gave up 4 bases, with 13 bases separating them. The CDR3 loop is CASSLAVTGGTEAFF. CDR3 sequence (DNA): TGCGCCAGCAGCTTGGCCGTCACTGGGGGCACTGAAGCTTTCTTT.

V usage is TRBV2 and J usage is TRBJ2-7, with 10 bases that match TRBD2. The CDR3 runs 15 residues. With V trimmed by 1 base and J by 6 bases, 6 bases remained unmatched. Looked up from germline, CDR1 is SNHLY and CDR2 is FYNNEI. The CDR3 DNA follows: TGTGCCAGCAGTGAAGTTAGCGGGAGGCCGGGCGAGCAGTACTTC. Protein: CASSEVSGRPGEQYF. The whole variable domain, filled in from reference TRBV2 and TRBJ2-7, reads EPEVTQTPSHQVTQMGQEVILRCVPISNHLYFYWYRQILGQKVEFLVSFYNNEISEKSEIFDDQFSVERPDGSNFTLKIRSTKLEDSAMYFCASSEVSGRPGEQYFGPGTRLTVT.

The V and J genes are TRBV14 and TRBJ2-1, with D possibly matching TRBD2 (6 bases). Deletions cut 1 base from V and 0 bases from J, with 13 bases between. CDR3 length: 17 amino acids. CDR1 and CDR2 (germline): SGHDN, FVKESK. The DNA for the CDR3 is TGTGCCAGCAGCCAAGGGATAGGAGGGAGCTCCTACAATGAGCAGTTCTTC. This codes for CASSQGIGGSSYNEQFF. The complete variable domain, with remaining parts taken from reference TRBV14 and TRBJ2-1, reads EAGVTQFPSHSVIEKGQTVTLRCDPISGHDNLYWYRRVMGKEIKFLLHFVKESKQDESGMPNNRFLAERTGGTYSTLKVQPAELEDSGVYFCASSQGIGGSSYNEQFFGPGTRLTVL.

DNA for the CDR3: TGTGCCAGCAGTTCAGTAGCGCGCGAGCAGTACTTC. Protein: CASSSVAREQYF. The chain links TRBV27 to TRBJ2-5; weak D call: TRBD2 (5 bases). The end of the DNA aligns better with TRBJ2-7, so the J call may be wrong. This CDR3 is 12 amino acids long. Germline CDR1 MNHEY, CDR2 SMNVEV (reference sequence).

CDR3 protein: CASSDQYRGFGYTF. The DNA for the CDR3 is TGTGCCAGCAGTGATCAGTACAGGGGTTTTGGCTACACCTTC. V and J are TRBV6-1 and TRBJ1-2, with 7 bases identical to TRBD1. CDR3 length: 14 residues. With V trimmed by 3 bases and J by 7 bases, 8 bases remained unmatched. Germline V gene sequence: CDR1 MNHNS, CDR2 SASEGT.

The genes are TRBV7-6 and TRBJ2-5; D remains unclear. Trimming removed 1 base from V and 0 bases from J, with 9 bases in between. The CDR3 is made up of 15 amino acids. Germline V gene data show CDR1 as SGHVS and CDR2 as FNYEAQ. CDR3 coding DNA: TGTGCCAGCAGCTTAGATTTGGCGTACCAAGAGACCCAGTACTTC. This sequence encodes CASSLDLAYQETQYF.

This CDR3 reads CASSLMRGDGKLFF. As DNA, the CDR3 is TGTGCCAGCAGTTTGATGAGGGGGGATGGAAAACTGTTTTTT. V and J are TRBV12-3 or TRBV12-4 and TRBJ1-4; tentatively, D is TRBD1 (6 bases). The CDR3 runs to 14 residues. Trimming removed 3 bases at V and 10 bases at J, with 15 bases between.

In its sample, this clonotype was seen a few times. This chain uses TRBV10-3 with TRBJ2-5, with 11 bases lining up with TRBD1. Losses at the gene ends were 3 bases for V and 5 bases for J; bases not matched to a gene: 5. CDR3 length: 15 residues. CDR1 is ENHRY and CDR2 is SYGVKD in the germline V gene. DNA of the CDR3: TGTGCCATCAGTGAAAGGACAGGGGGCACGGAGACCCAGTACTTC. The encoded protein is CAISERTGGTETQYF.

This clonotype turned up a few times. The chain uses TRBV12-3 or TRBV12-4 and TRBJ1-3; D ambiguous. This CDR3 contains 14 residues. V was trimmed by 5 bases and J by 1 base, leaving 9 bases between them. CDR3 sequence reads: CASSAHGSGNTIYF. CDR3 sequence (DNA): TGTGCCAGCAGTGCACACGGATCTGGAAACACCATATATTTT.

About this clonotype: The junction departs from germline at one end; a sequencing error may be responsible. CDR3 coding DNA: TGCACCAGCAGCTTACGCCGGATCCAAGGCCCTGGGGCCAACGTCCTGACTTTC. Translating gives CTSSLRRIQGPGANVLTF. The rearrangement links TRBV5-1 to TRBJ2-6; D unresolved. CDR3 length: 18 residues. Germline CDR1 SGHRS, CDR2 YFSETQ.

The chain uses TRBV6-5 and TRBJ2-7; D may correspond to TRBD1 or TRBD2 (5 bases each). The CDR3 length is 15 residues. V lost 0 bases to trimming and J lost 5 bases, with 14 bases between them. CDR1 is MNHEY, CDR2 SVGAGI, per germline. The CDR3 DNA follows: TGTGCCAGCAGTTACTCCGGGACGTGGCTCGACGAGCAGTACTTC. Translated, it gives CASSYSGTWLDEQYF.

Many counts were recorded for this clonotype. This CDR3 is CSVDDGTGSYEQYF. The CDR3 DNA follows: TGCAGCGTTGATGATGGGACAGGGTCCTACGAGCAGTACTTC. This chain connects TRBV29-1 to TRBJ2-7, with 9 positions matching TRBD1. CDR3 length: 14 residues. Germline CDR1 SQVTM, CDR2 ANQGSEA. Losses at the gene ends were 3 bases for V and 1 base for J; bases not matched to a gene: 4.

The genes are TRBV3-1 and TRBJ1-2; tentatively, D is TRBD1 (5 bases). The CDR3 runs 15 residues. Trimming stripped 0 bases from V and 7 bases from J, with 15 bases between. Germline V gene data show CDR1 as LGHDT and CDR2 as YNNKEL (reference sequence). The CDR3 nucleotides read TGTGCCAGCAGCCAAGAGGGATCTCCCCAGGGTGGCTACACCTTC. This sequence encodes CASSQEGSPQGGYTF.

The rearrangement links TRBV13 to TRBJ2-2; TRBD2 might be the D (5 bases). Trimming took off 6 bases at V and 5 bases at J, with 10 bases between the two ends. The CDR3 runs to 13 residues. Germline assignment: CDR1 PRHDT and CDR2 FYEKMQ (reference sequence). The CDR3 loop is CASRDSQTGELFF. The CDR3 DNA reads TGTGCCAGCAGGGACTCTCAAACCGGGGAGCTGTTTTTT.

This chain connects TRBV25-1 to TRBJ2-2; D uncertain. CDR1 and CDR2 from the germline V gene are MGHDK and SYGVNS. V dropped 1 base and J dropped 5 bases, with 14 bases sitting between them. CDR3 size: 16 residues. CDR3 in DNA: TGTGCCAGCAGTGAATTTGGAGACCGAAGGACCGGGGAGCTGTTTTTT. The encoded protein is CASSEFGDRRTGELFF.

V is TRBV20-1 and J is TRBJ2-1, with D unresolved. V dropped 6 bases and J dropped 0 bases, with 15 bases sitting between them. Looked up from germline, CDR1 is DFQATT and CDR2 is SNEGSKA (reference sequence). CDR3 size: 15 residues. The CDR3 loop is CSADVLEGSYNEQFF. The CDR3 nucleotides are TGCAGTGCAGACGTTCTTGAAGGCTCCTACAATGAGCAGTTCTTC.

CDR3 residues: CASSSSGLSSGSPYNEQFF. The DNA for the CDR3 is TGCGCCAGCAGCTCTAGCGGTCTGTCATCTGGGTCGCCCTACAATGAGCAGTTCTTC. V usage is TRBV5-1 and J usage is TRBJ2-1; TRBD2 aligns across 7 bases. The CDR3 runs to 19 residues. After removal of 3 bases from V and 2 bases from J, the junction contained 17 bases not matched to a gene. Germline CDR1 reads SGHRS; CDR2 reads YFSETQ. The variable domain in full, with the rest retrieved from reference TRBV5-1 and TRBJ2-1, is KAGVTQTPRYLIKTRGQQVTLSCSPISGHRSVSWYQQTPGQGLQFLFEYFSETQRNKGNFPGRFSGRQFSNSRSEMNVSTLELGDSALYLCASSSSGLSSGSPYNEQFFGPGTRLTVL.

This clonotype showed up many times. The V call is TRBV12-3 or TRBV12-4, the J call TRBJ2-7; no definite D call. The CDR3 is made up of 12 amino acids. V was pared by 4 bases and J by 5 bases, with 9 bases between. The CDR3: CASSYIRDEQYF. The CDR3 coding sequence is TGTGCCAGCAGTTATATTAGGGACGAGCAGTACTTC.

The chain carries TRBV4-2 and TRBJ2-4, with TRBD2 matching 11 bases. With 0 bases clipped from V and 4 bases from J, the junction kept 8 bases outside the gene matches. This CDR3 comprises 18 residues. The germline gives CDR1 LGHNA, CDR2 YNFKEQ. The CDR3 here is CASSQDRIAGGPKNIQYF. CDR3 DNA: TGTGCCAGCAGCCAAGATCGGATAGCGGGGGGGCCTAAAAACATTCAGTACTTC.

Only a few counts were recorded for this clonotype. DNA of the CDR3: TGTGCCAGCAGCTGGACAGGGGTTGAGCAGTACTTC. Encoded protein: CASSWTGVEQYF. V is TRBV7-2 and J is TRBJ2-7, with 9 nucleotides matching TRBD1. Germline CDR1 and CDR2: SGHTA and FQGNSA. This CDR3 contains 12 residues. V lost 4 bases, J lost 7 bases, and 2 bases stayed unmatched.

The chain joins TRBV9 to TRBJ2-1, with 12 bases fitting TRBD2. Germline V gene lookup returns CDR1 SGDLS and CDR2 YYNGEE. J was trimmed by 9 bases and V by 4 bases; bases with no gene match: 2. This CDR3 is built from 13 residues. This CDR3 is CASSPSGRGEQFF. The CDR3 DNA sequence: TGTGCCAGCAGCCCTAGCGGGAGGGGTGAGCAGTTCTTC.

In its sample, this clonotype was seen a few times. The chain employs TRBV11-3 and TRBJ2-5; 12 nucleotides agree with TRBD2. The J call may not be correct, given that the DNA end is closer to TRBJ2-7. This CDR3 has 19 residues. Germline-derived CDR1 and CDR2 are SGHNT and YENEEA. CDR3 sequence (DNA): TGTGCCAGCAGCCACGAGACAGGGGGTAATCTAGCGGGAGGGCCCGAGCAGTACTTC. It is translated as CASSHETGGNLAGGPEQYF.

The sample holds a few counts of this clonotype. The chain joins TRBV6-5 to TRBJ2-7; 7 bases match TRBD2. Trimming took 2 bases from V and 0 from J; bases not matched to a gene: 4. Germline CDR1 MNHEY, CDR2 SVGAGI. There are 15 residues in the CDR3. CDR3 sequence: CASSYRGVSSYEQYF. In nucleotides, the CDR3 is TGTGCCAGCAGTTACCGGGGGGTGAGCTCCTACGAGCAGTACTTC.

This clonotype appeared a few times. The chain recombines TRBV29-1 with TRBJ1-2, with 7 bases lining up with TRBD1. The germline V gene has CDR1 SQVTM and CDR2 ANQGSEA. This CDR3 is 13 amino acids long. The ends lost 7 bases at V and 7 bases at J; junction bases unmatched: 12. The CDR3 loop is CSALGTVLSGYTF. CDR3 in DNA: TGCAGCGCCCTGGGGACAGTCTTATCTGGCTACACCTTC.